Shown below are 28 T cell receptor beta chains from a single sample sequenced in a study of spatial heterogeneity in lung cancer. General observations from the study: Expanded alpha and beta TCR counts within tumors tracked tumor mutation counts.

No antigen has been assigned to these receptors. Indicated time point: sample taken at primary tumor resection. Using its own MiXCR run on the 5' RACE reads, TCRdb lists one record per CDR3 protein. The sample consists of several thousand distinct CDR3 sequences, around 5% of them appearing once. This specimen was lung tumor tissue, taken at surgery. These receptors were collected from a male donor with early-stage non-small cell lung cancer.

By share, this clonotype ranks as medium-sized. The library was prepared for alpha chains; this beta chain is a stray read, so its frequency means little. CDR3 loop: CASSLRSDRGRRNTF. The CDR3 bases are TGTGCCAGCAGCTTACGATCTGACAGGGGGCGGAGAAATACCTTC. The J gene is TRBJ1-2, the V gene TRBV11-2; 10 nucleotides match TRBD1. The germline V gene has CDR1 SGHAT and CDR2 FQNNGV. V lost 2 bases, J lost 14 bases, and 14 bases stayed unmatched. The CDR3 is 15 residues long.

There are many counts of this clonotype. This beta chain is off target for a library built for alpha chains, so its abundance means little. The chain links TRBV14 to TRBJ2-1; 10 bases agree with TRBD2. V lost 6 bases to trimming and J lost 5 bases; unmatched junction nucleotides: 19. Germline V gives CDR1 SGHDN, CDR2 FVKESK. The CDR3 is 19 amino acids. CDR3 sequence reads: CASSITGAGGPARNNEQFF. The CDR3 DNA follows: TGTGCCAGCAGTATAACCGGAGCGGGAGGGCCCGCACGAAACAATGAGCAGTTCTTC.

This clonotype was seen ten or more times. This beta chain appears as a stray read in a library generated for alpha chains; its size is not informative. This sequence joins TRBV7-2 and TRBJ1-1; perhaps TRBD1 as D (5 bases). The germline V and J ends were trimmed by 5 bases and 1 base, with 17 bases remaining between them. This CDR3 spans 16 amino acids. Germline CDR1 and CDR2: SGHTA and FQGNSA. CDR3: CASSPGTGLSNTEAFF. The CDR3 nucleotides are TGTGCCAGCAGCCCCGGCACAGGCCTCTCGAACACTGAAGCTTTCTTT.

By share of the sample, this clonotype is medium-sized. In a library made to pick up alpha chains, this beta chain is a stray read with a size that means little. This sequence joins TRBV6-2 or TRBV6-3 and TRBJ2-1; D is unclear. CDR3 length: 13 amino acids. V was shortened by 8 bases and J by 3 bases, with 11 bases between the two germline ends. Germline CDR1 MNHEY, CDR2 SVGEGT. In DNA form, the CDR3 reads TGTGCCAGCCGGCCCACCCGCTACAATGAGCAGTTCTTC. Protein sequence: CASRPTRYNEQFF.

Comments on this clonotype: The size of this beta chain means little, since it is a stray read in a library made for alpha chains. The chain uses TRBV9 and TRBJ1-1; D unclear. V gave up 0 bases and J gave up 7 bases, with 13 bases separating them. The CDR3 totals 14 residues. Germline CDR1 reads SGDLS; CDR2 reads YYNGEE. DNA of the CDR3: TGTGCCAGCAGCGTAGGGTTGGGTGGCCTTGAAGCTTTCTTT. Amino acids: CASSVGLGGLEAFF. The full variable domain, rest sourced from reference TRBV9 and TRBJ1-1, is DSGVTQTPKHLITATGQRVTLRCSPRSGDLSVYWYQQSLDQGLQFLIQYYNGEERAKGNILERFSAQQFPDLHSELNLSSLELGDSALYFCASSVGLGGLEAFFGQGTRLTVV.

This clonotype is labeled as medium-sized. This beta chain appears as a stray read in a library generated for alpha chains; its size is not informative. The chain couples TRBV27 to TRBJ2-7; 8 bases are a match to TRBD1. The V and J ends lost 2 bases and 3 bases, in that order; junction bases with no gene match: 3. CDR1 is MNHEY and CDR2 is SMNVEV in the germline V gene (reference sequence). The CDR3 runs to 14 residues. The CDR3 nucleotides read TGTGCCAGCAGTTTACAGGGGGCGAACTACGAGCAGTACTTC. Its translation: CASSLQGANYEQYF.

Details on this clonotype: A library prepared for alpha chains yielded this beta chain as an off-target read; its size is of little meaning. The chain carries TRBV6-1 and TRBJ1-6; D gene ambiguous. V was trimmed by 1 base and J by 15 bases, leaving 10 bases between them. The CDR3 extends over 12 amino acids. Germline CDR1 MNHNS, CDR2 SASEGT. The DNA of the CDR3 is TGTGCCAGCAGTGAAGTGAACAAACGCCTCCACTTT. This gives the protein CASSEVNKRLHF.

This clonotype was counted at least ten times. This beta chain appears as a stray read in a library generated for alpha chains; its size is not informative. This chain uses TRBV20-1 with TRBJ1-5, with D maybe TRBD1 (5 bases). Germline CDR1 is DFQATT and CDR2 is SNEGSKA (reference sequence). The CDR3 consists of 13 residues. Trimming pared 6 bases from V and 0 bases from J, leaving 9 bases between. CDR3 bases: TGCAGTGCGAGGGGTACTAGCAATCAGCCCCAGCATTTT. This translates into CSARGTSNQPQHF.

This clonotype was picked up many times. This beta chain is an unintended read in a library built for alpha chains; its size means little. The chain carries TRBV5-1 and TRBJ1-1; D is uncertain. The germline V gene has CDR1 SGHRS and CDR2 YFSETQ. The V and J ends lost 5 bases and 4 bases respectively, with 15 bases between them. This CDR3 comprises 14 residues. CDR3 in DNA: TGCGCCAGCAGACCGCTCCCAATTGGCACTGAAGCTTTCTTT. Protein: CASRPLPIGTEAFF. Based on the CDR3 plus reference TRBV5-1 and TRBJ1-1, the full variable domain is KAGVTQTPRYLIKTRGQQVTLSCSPISGHRSVSWYQQTPGQGLQFLFEYFSETQRNKGNFPGRFSGRQFSNSRSEMNVSTLELGDSALYLCASRPLPIGTEAFFGQGTRLTVV.

This clonotype appeared many times. This beta chain is an off-target read within a library intended for alpha chains, so its frequency means little. The rearrangement uses TRBV9 and TRBJ2-7; 10 bases match TRBD1. The junction had 3 bases not matched to a gene; V was cut back by 2 bases and J by 7 bases. This CDR3 has 13 residues. Germline V gene data show CDR1 as SGDLS and CDR2 as YYNGEE. The CDR3 sequence is CASSVRTGGEQYF. The CDR3 DNA is TGTGCCAGCAGCGTCAGGACAGGGGGAGAGCAGTACTTC. Together with reference TRBV9 and TRBJ2-7, the CDR3 gives the full variable domain: DSGVTQTPKHLITATGQRVTLRCSPRSGDLSVYWYQQSLDQGLQFLIQYYNGEERAKGNILERFSAQQFPDLHSELNLSSLELGDSALYFCASSVRTGGEQYFGPGTRLTVT.

There are a few counts of this clonotype. The library was designed around alpha chains, so this beta chain is a stray read whose abundance carries little weight. The chain uses TRBV29-1 and TRBJ1-2; 7 nucleotides align to TRBD1. The CDR3 totals 12 residues. CDR1 and CDR2 from the germline V gene are SQVTM and ANQGSEA. The V segment lost 7 bases and the J segment 2 bases; nucleotides outside the gene matches: 4. The CDR3 loop reads CSAQGLNYGYTF. In DNA, the CDR3 is TGCAGCGCACAGGGGTTAAACTATGGCTACACCTTC.

The table lists this clonotype with many counts. Because this beta chain is a stray read in a library intended to capture alpha chains, its abundance should not be given much weight. The V gene is TRBV18, the J gene TRBJ2-2; TRBD1 aligns across 10 bases. The germline CDR1 and CDR2 sequences are KGHSH and LQKENI. There are 16 residues in the CDR3. The J segment lost 4 bases and the V segment lost 0 bases, leaving 2 bases of the junction unmatched. The CDR3 is CASSPPRTGGTGELFF. DNA of the CDR3: TGTGCCAGCTCACCACCCAGGACAGGGGGCACCGGGGAGCTGTTTTTT.

This clonotype was seen repeatedly, ten times or more. This beta chain turned up in a library designed for alpha chains; as an off-target read, its abundance says little. The J gene is TRBJ1-1, the V gene TRBV12-3 or TRBV12-4, with 10 bases that match TRBD1. J was trimmed by 7 bases and V by 3 bases; bases with no gene match: 5. CDR3 length equals 14 residues. CDR3 region: CASSFGDRGFEAFF. The CDR3 nucleotides are TGTGCCAGCAGTTTCGGGGACAGGGGCTTTGAAGCTTTCTTT.

A remark on this clonotype: This beta chain turned up in a library designed for alpha chains; as an off-target read, its abundance says little. The V call is TRBV7-2, the J call TRBJ2-1; TRBD2 agrees at 12 bases. The V gene's germline CDR1 is SGHTA and CDR2 FQGNSA. The CDR3 has 19 residues. V lost 1 base to trimming and J lost 1 base; unmatched junction nucleotides: 8. The CDR3, as DNA: TGTGCCAGCAGCTTAGTGGGGACTAGCGGGTTTGGGTCCTACAATGAGCAGTTCTTC. This codes for CASSLVGTSGFGSYNEQFF.

This clonotype is classed as medium-sized. This beta chain is an unintended read in a library built for alpha chains; its size means little. The chain carries TRBV11-3 and TRBJ2-2; D is perhaps TRBD1 (5 bases). Germline assignment: CDR1 SGHNT and CDR2 YENEEA. Trimming shortened V by 1 base and J by 3 bases, and 21 bases separated the two germline ends. The CDR3 loop spans 19 amino acids. This chain's CDR3 is CASSLVGPGIGIDTGELFF. The CDR3 DNA is TGTGCCAGCAGCTTAGTGGGGCCAGGGATTGGGATTGACACCGGGGAGCTGTTTTTT.

This clonotype was found many times. Being off target in a library aimed at alpha chains, this beta chain has a size of little meaning. The chain couples TRBV28 to TRBJ2-7; D unresolved. The CDR3 is made up of 12 amino acids. Germline CDR1 and CDR2: MDHEN and SYDVKM. Deletions cut 1 base from V and 2 bases from J, with 3 bases between. CDR3 sequence: CASSLYTYEQYF. CDR3 in DNA: TGTGCCAGCAGTTTATACACCTACGAGCAGTACTTC.

In this sample, this clonotype turned up many times. This beta chain is an off-target read within a library intended for alpha chains, so its frequency means little. The rearrangement joins TRBV14 to TRBJ2-3; TRBD2 aligns across 9 bases. The CDR3 is 16 residues long. Trimming took 7 bases from V and 2 from J; bases not matched to a gene: 10. CDR1 and CDR2 from the germline V gene are SGHDN and FVKESK. CDR3: CASTPGTSWLTDTQYF. DNA for the CDR3: TGTGCCAGCACCCCAGGGACTAGCTGGCTCACAGATACGCAGTATTTT.

This clonotype was seen more than once but under ten times. This beta chain is a stray read from a library made for alpha chains; its abundance is not meaningful. The V gene is TRBV6-2 or TRBV6-3, the J gene TRBJ2-7, with a tentative D call TRBD2 (7 bases). The CDR3 is 15 amino acids. CDR1 is MNHEY, CDR2 SVGEGT, per germline. The germline V and J ends were trimmed by 2 bases and 2 bases, with 13 bases remaining between them. CDR3 in amino acids: CASSYEGEGTYEQYF. The CDR3 DNA follows: TGTGCCAGCAGTTACGAGGGGGAGGGTACCTACGAGCAGTACTTC.

The sample holds many counts of this clonotype. A library prepared for alpha chains yielded this beta chain as an off-target read; its size is of little meaning. The V gene is TRBV7-6, the J gene TRBJ2-3, with D possibly matching TRBD2 (7 bases). Germline values: CDR1 SGHVS, CDR2 FNYEAQ. The V end lost 1 base, the J end lost 1 base, and 18 bases lay between the germline ends. The length of the CDR3 is 18 residues. In nucleotides, the CDR3 is TGTGCCAGCAGCTTAGGTAGGGGGGGAATAGACGGCACAGATACGCAGTATTTT. This codes for CASSLGRGGIDGTDTQYF.

This clonotype turned up a few times. Because this beta chain is a stray read in a library intended to capture alpha chains, its abundance should not be given much weight. The gene calls are TRBV7-2 and TRBJ2-1, with 14 bases aligning to TRBD2. Germline V gene data show CDR1 as SGHTA and CDR2 as FQGNSA. The CDR3 totals 16 residues. V lost 4 bases, J lost 8 bases, and 7 bases stayed unmatched. CDR3 DNA: TGTGCCAGCAGCTCGTGGACTAGCGGGGGGTCCGATGAGCAGTTCTTC. This translates into CASSSWTSGGSDEQFF.

This clonotype has ten or more counts. This beta chain turned up in a library designed for alpha chains; as an off-target read, its abundance says little. The rearrangement links TRBV3-1 to TRBJ2-5; TRBD1 or TRBD2 may be the D gene (6 bases each). Deletions cut 5 bases from V and 5 bases from J, with 27 bases between. Germline loops: CDR1 LGHDT, CDR2 YNNKEL (reference sequence). This CDR3 is built from 18 residues. The chain's CDR3 is CASSWQGLGGFLDETQYF. The CDR3 coding sequence is TGTGCCAGCAGCTGGCAGGGCCTAGGGGGGTTTTTGGACGAGACCCAGTACTTC.

There are many counts of this clonotype. This beta chain came through as a stray read in a library set up for alpha chains, and its size says little. The CDR3 DNA reads TGTGCCAGCAGTTTAAGGGCCCAAGAGACCCAGTACTTC. It codes for CASSLRAQETQYF. This chain uses TRBV27 with TRBJ2-5; D call uncertain. CDR1 is MNHEY, CDR2 SMNVEV, per germline (reference sequence). The CDR3 is made up of 13 amino acids. Trimming shortened V by 2 bases and J by 1 base, and 5 bases separated the two germline ends.

This clonotype was recorded at least ten times. This beta chain is a stray read from a library made for alpha chains; its abundance is not meaningful. V is TRBV7-2 and J is TRBJ2-7, with unresolved D. The V gene's germline CDR1 is SGHTA and CDR2 FQGNSA. The CDR3 loop spans 13 amino acids. Trimming removed 1 base at V and 3 bases at J, with 7 bases between. This chain's CDR3 is CASSLEPFYEQYF. The CDR3 region has the DNA TGTGCCAGCAGCTTAGAGCCCTTCTACGAGCAGTACTTC. The whole variable domain, filled in from reference TRBV7-2 and TRBJ2-7, reads GAGVSQSPSNKVTEKGKDVELRCDPISGHTALYWYRQSLGQGLEFLIYFQGNSAPDKSGLPSDRFSAERTGGSVSTLTIQRTQQEDSAVYLCASSLEPFYEQYFGPGTRLTVT.

Ten or more counts support this clonotype. A library prepared for alpha chains yielded this beta chain as an off-target read; its size is of little meaning. The gene calls are TRBV5-1 and TRBJ1-2; no clear D gene. Germline assignment: CDR1 SGHRS and CDR2 YFSETQ. The V end lost 0 bases, the J end lost 6 bases, and 12 bases lay between the germline ends. The CDR3 extends over 14 amino acids. The CDR3 DNA reads as TGCGCCAGCAGCTTGGAGGTGGCAAGGAATGGCTACACCTTC. Protein: CASSLEVARNGYTF.

This clonotype is medium-sized by share. This beta chain lies outside the target of a library built for alpha chains; its clone size means little. This sequence joins TRBV6-6 and TRBJ1-5, with no clear D. This CDR3 contains 12 residues. Trimming shortened V by 6 bases and J by 4 bases, and 7 bases separated the two germline ends. Germline-derived CDR1 and CDR2 are MNHNY and SVGAGI (reference sequence). CDR3 in amino acids: CASSPWNQPQHF. The CDR3 DNA is TGTGCCAGCAGCCCGTGGAATCAGCCCCAGCATTTT.

This clonotype ranks as large. Because this beta chain is a stray read in a library intended to capture alpha chains, its abundance should not be given much weight. The CDR3 region is CASSLVLADTGELFF. In DNA form, the CDR3 reads TGTGCCAGCAGCTTAGTGCTAGCAGACACCGGGGAGCTGTTTTTT. The chain combines TRBV7-2 with TRBJ2-2; D is perhaps TRBD2 (5 bases). The CDR3 is made up of 15 amino acids. Germline V CDR1 and CDR2: SGHTA, FQGNSA. The V end was cut by 1 base, the J end by 3 bases, with 9 bases between.

There are many counts of this clonotype. This beta chain is a stray sequence in a library constructed for alpha chains; its clone size is not meaningful. The genes are TRBV12-3 or TRBV12-4 and TRBJ1-1; D is uncertain. Trimming removed 4 bases from V and 2 bases from J, with 14 bases in between. The CDR3 consists of 15 residues. The CDR3 loop reads CASSSSPSVNTEAFF. Here the CDR3 DNA reads TGTGCCAGCAGTTCCTCCCCGAGCGTTAACACTGAAGCTTTCTTT.

This clonotype has a count of ten or more. The library was prepared for alpha chains; this beta chain is a stray read, so its frequency means little. The chain joins TRBV7-2 to TRBJ2-3; no clear D gene. The germline V and J ends were trimmed by 1 base and 3 bases, with 8 bases remaining between them. Germline V gene lookup returns CDR1 SGHTA and CDR2 FQGNSA. CDR3 length equals 14 residues. Written as DNA, the CDR3 is TGTGCCAGCAGCTTAGGCGTAAAGACAGATACGCAGTATTTT. Amino acid sequence: CASSLGVKTDTQYF.